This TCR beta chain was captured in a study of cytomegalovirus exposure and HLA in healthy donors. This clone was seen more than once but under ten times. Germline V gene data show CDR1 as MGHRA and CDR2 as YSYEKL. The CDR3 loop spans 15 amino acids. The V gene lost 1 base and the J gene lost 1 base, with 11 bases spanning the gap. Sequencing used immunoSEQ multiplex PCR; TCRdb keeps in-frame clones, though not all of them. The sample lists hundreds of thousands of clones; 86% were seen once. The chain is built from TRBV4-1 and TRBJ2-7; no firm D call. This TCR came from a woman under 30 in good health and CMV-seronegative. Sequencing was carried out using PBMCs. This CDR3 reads CASSQGYTGSYEQYF. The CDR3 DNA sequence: TGCGCCAGCAGCCAAGGATATACCGGGTCCTACGAGCAGTACTTC.